The sequence of this T cell receptor (beta chain) was determined in a study of early T cells in non-severe SARS-CoV-2 infection. Study background: Sequenced material consisted of bulk RNA (from unsorted whole blood), and chains were unpaired. Study outcomes and limitations: Matching results from VDJdb favored anti-spike CD8 responses, leaving private and CD4 specificities undetected.

Unmatched junction bases numbered 8, after V lost 6 bases and J lost 2 bases. This CDR3 has 16 residues. Per germline, CDR1 SGHVS and CDR2 FQNEAQ. This clonotype was counted at least ten times. Its antigen is undetermined. Individual cDNA molecules received unique molecular identifiers. TCRdb independently ran MiXCR on the 5' RACE reads; one entry per CDR3 protein. The sample lists around 80,000 distinct CDR3 sequences; about 11% were seen once. This TCR was sampled from an adult who was a healthcare worker with PCR-confirmed SARS-CoV-2 infection or an uninfected control (not recorded which). The material was whole blood, obtained at baseline. The gene calls are TRBV7-8 and TRBJ2-3, with 10 nucleotides matching TRBD2. CDR3 DNA: TGTGCCAGCAGGGGAACTAGCGGGGCCGACACAGATACGCAGTATTTT. It translates to CASRGTSGADTDTQYF.